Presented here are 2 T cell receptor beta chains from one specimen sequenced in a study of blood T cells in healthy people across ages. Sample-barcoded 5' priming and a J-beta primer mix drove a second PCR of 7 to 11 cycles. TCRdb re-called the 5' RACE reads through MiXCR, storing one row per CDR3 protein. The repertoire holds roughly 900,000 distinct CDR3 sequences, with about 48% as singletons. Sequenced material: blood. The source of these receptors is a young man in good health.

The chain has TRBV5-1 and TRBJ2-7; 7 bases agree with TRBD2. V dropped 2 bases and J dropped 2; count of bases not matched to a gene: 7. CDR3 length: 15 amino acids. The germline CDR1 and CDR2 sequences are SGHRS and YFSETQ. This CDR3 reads CASSFTEGGPYEQYF. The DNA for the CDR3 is TGCGCCAGCAGCTTTACGGAGGGAGGGCCCTACGAGCAGTACTTC.

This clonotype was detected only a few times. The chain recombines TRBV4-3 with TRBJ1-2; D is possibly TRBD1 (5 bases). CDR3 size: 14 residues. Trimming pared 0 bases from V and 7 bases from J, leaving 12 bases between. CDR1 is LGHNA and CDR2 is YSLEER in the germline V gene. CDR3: CASSQDVGRVGYTF. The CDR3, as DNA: TGCGCCAGCAGCCAAGATGTGGGGCGAGTTGGCTACACCTTC.